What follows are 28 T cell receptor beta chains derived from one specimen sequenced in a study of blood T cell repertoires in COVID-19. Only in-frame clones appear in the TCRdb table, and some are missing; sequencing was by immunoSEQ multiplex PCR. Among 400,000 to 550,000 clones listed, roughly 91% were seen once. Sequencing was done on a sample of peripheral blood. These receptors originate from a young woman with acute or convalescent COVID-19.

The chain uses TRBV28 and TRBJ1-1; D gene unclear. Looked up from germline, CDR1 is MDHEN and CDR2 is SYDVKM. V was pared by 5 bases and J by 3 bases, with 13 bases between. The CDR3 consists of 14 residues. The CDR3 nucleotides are TGTGCCAGCAGTAAGGTTCTCGGGGACACTGAAGCTTTCTTT. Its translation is CASSKVLGDTEAFF. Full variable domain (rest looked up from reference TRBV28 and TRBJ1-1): DVKVTQSSRYLVKRTGEKVFLECVQDMDHENMFWYRQDPGLGLRLIYFSYDVKMKEKGDIPEGYSVSREKKERFSLILESASTNQTSMYLCASSKVLGDTEAFFGQGTRLTVV.

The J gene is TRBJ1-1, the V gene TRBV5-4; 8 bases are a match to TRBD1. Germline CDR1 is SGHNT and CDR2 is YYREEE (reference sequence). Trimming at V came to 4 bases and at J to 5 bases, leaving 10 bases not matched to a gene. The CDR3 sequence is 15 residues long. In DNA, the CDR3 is TGTGCCAGCAGCGGGCGGACAGGGCAGGTGACTGAAGCTTTCTTT. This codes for CASSGRTGQVTEAFF.

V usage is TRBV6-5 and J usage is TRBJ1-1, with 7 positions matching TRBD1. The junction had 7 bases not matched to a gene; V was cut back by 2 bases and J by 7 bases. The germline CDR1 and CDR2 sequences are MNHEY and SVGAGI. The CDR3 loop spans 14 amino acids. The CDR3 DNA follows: TGTGCCAGCAGTTACACCTTAGGGGGCGGTGAAGCTTTCTTT. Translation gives CASSYTLGGGEAFF.

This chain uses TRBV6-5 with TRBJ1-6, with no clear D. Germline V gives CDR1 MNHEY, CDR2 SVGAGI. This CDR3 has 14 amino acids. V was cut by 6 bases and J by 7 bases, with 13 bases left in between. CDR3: CASSHKTGNSPLHF. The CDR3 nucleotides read TGTGCCAGCAGCCACAAGACCGGGAATTCACCCCTCCACTTT.

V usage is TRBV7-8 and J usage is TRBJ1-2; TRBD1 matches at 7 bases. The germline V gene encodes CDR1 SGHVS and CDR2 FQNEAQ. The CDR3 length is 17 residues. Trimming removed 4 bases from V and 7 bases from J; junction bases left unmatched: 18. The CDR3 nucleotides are TGTGCCAGCAGCTCCCAGGGGGTACAGGGACCATCGGGTGGCTACACCTTC. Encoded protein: CASSSQGVQGPSGGYTF. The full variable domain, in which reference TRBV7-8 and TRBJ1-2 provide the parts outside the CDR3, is GAGVSQSPRYKVAKRGQDVALRCDPISGHVSLFWYQQALGQGPEFLTYFQNEAQLDKSGLPSDRFFAERPEGSVSTLKIQRTQQEDSAVYLCASSSQGVQGPSGGYTFGSGTRLTVV.

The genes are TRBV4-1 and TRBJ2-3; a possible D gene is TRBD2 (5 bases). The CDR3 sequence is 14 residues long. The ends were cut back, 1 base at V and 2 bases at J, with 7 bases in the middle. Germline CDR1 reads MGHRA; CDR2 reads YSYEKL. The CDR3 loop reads CASSQGLYTDTQYF. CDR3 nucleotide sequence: TGCGCCAGCAGCCAAGGACTATACACAGATACGCAGTATTTT.

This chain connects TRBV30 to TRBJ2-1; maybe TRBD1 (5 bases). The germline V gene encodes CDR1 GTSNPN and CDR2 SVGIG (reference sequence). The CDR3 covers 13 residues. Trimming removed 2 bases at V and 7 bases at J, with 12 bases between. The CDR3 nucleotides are TGTGCCTGGAGTCGACAGCTCCGGAATGAGCAGTTCTTC. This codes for CAWSRQLRNEQFF. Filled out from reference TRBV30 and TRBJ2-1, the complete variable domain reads SQTIHQWPATLVQPVGSPLSLECTVEGTSNPNLYWYRQAAGRGLQLLFYSVGIGQISSEVPQNLSASRPQDRQFILSSKKLLLSDSGFYLCAWSRQLRNEQFFGPGTRLTVL.

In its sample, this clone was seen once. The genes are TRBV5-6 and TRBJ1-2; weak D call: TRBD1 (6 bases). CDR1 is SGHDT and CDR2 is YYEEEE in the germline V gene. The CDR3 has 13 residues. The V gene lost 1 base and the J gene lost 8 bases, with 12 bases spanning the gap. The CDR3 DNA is TGTGCCAGCAGCTTGAAAGGACAGAGGGGCTACACCTTC. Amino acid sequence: CASSLKGQRGYTF.

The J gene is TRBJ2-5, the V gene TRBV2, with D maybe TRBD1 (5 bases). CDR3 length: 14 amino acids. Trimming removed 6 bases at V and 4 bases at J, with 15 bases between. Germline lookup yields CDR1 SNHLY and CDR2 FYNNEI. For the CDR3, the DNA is TGTGCCAGCAGCCGCAGGGAACTGAGAGAGACCCAGTACTTC. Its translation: CASSRRELRETQYF.

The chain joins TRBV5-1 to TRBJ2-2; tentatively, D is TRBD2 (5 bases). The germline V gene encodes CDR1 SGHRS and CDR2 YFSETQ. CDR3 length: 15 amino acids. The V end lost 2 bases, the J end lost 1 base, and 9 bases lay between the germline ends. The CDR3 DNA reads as TGCGCCAGCAGCTTCTCCGGGGTGAACACCGGGGAGCTGTTTTTT. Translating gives CASSFSGVNTGELFF. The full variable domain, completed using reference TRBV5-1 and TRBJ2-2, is KAGVTQTPRYLIKTRGQQVTLSCSPISGHRSVSWYQQTPGQGLQFLFEYFSETQRNKGNFPGRFSGRQFSNSRSEMNVSTLELGDSALYLCASSFSGVNTGELFFGEGSRLTVL.

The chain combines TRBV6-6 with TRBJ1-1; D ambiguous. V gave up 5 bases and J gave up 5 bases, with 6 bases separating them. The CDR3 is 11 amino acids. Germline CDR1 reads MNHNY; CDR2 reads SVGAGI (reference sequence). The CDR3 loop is CASSLRTEAFF. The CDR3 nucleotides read TGTGCCAGCAGTCTTCGTACTGAAGCTTTCTTT.

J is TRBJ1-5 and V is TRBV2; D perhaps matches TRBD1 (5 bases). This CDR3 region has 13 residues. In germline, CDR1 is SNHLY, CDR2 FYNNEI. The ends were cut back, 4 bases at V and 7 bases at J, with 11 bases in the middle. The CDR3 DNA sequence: TGTGCCAGCAGTGGGGGGGACGAACAGCCCCAGCATTTT. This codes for CASSGGDEQPQHF.

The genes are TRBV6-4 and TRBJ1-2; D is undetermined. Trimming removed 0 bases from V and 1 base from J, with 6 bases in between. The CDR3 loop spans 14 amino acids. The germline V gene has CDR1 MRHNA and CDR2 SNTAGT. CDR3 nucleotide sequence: TGTGCCAGCAGTGACTCGCGGGGTAACTATGGCTACACCTTC. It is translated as CASSDSRGNYGYTF.

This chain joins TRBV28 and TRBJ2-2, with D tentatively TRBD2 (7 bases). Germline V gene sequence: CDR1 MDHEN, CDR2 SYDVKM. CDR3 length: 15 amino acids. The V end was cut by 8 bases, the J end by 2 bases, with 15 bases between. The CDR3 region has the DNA TGTGCCAGCCACAAGGGGGGGGCCAACACCGGGGAGCTGTTTTTT. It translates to CASHKGGANTGELFF.

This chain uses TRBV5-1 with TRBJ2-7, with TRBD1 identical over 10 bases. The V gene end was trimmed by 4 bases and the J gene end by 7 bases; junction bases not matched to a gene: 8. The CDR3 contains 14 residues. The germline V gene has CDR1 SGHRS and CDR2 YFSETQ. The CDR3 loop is CASSPRGQGPEQYF. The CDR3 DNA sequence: TGCGCCAGCAGCCCTCGGGGACAGGGGCCTGAGCAGTACTTC.

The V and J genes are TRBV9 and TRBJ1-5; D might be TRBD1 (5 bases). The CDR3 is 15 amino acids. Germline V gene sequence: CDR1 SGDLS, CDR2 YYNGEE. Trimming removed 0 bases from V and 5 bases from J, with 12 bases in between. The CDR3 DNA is TGTGCCAGCAGCGTAGGAGCGACAGCCTATCAGCCCCAGCATTTT. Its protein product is CASSVGATAYQPQHF. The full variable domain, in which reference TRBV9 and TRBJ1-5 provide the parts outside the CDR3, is DSGVTQTPKHLITATGQRVTLRCSPRSGDLSVYWYQQSLDQGLQFLIQYYNGEERAKGNILERFSAQQFPDLHSELNLSSLELGDSALYFCASSVGATAYQPQHFGDGTRLSIL.

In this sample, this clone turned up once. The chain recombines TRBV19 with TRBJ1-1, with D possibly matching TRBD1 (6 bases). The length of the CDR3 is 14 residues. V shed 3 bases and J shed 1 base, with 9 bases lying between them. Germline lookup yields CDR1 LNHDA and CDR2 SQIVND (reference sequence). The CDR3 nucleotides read TGTGCCAGTAGTATGGACAGAACGAACACTGAAGCTTTCTTT. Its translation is CASSMDRTNTEAFF.

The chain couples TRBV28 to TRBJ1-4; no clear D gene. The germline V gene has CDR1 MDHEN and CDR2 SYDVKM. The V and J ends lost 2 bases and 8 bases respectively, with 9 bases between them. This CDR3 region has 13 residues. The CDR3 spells CASSLPTREKLFF. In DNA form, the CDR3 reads TGTGCCAGCAGTTTACCTACTCGGGAAAAACTGTTTTTT.

CDR3 residues: CASSKSGVRVYEQYF. In nucleotides, the CDR3 is TGTGCCAGCAGCAAATCAGGGGTAAGGGTCTACGAGCAGTACTTC. The chain joins TRBV21-1 to TRBJ2-7; the D call of TRBD1 is as the table states it, not checked on the DNA. TRBV21-1 is a known pseudogene. The CDR3 is 15 amino acids.

The CDR3 DNA follows: TGTGCCAGCAGCCCCCGGGACAGGGCTTTGAATGAGCAGTTCTTC. Translated, it gives CASSPRDRALNEQFF. The rearrangement joins TRBV7-8 to TRBJ2-1; 9 positions match TRBD1. The germline V gene has CDR1 SGHVS and CDR2 FQNEAQ. J lost 7 bases, V lost 5 bases, and 9 bases had no gene match. There are 15 residues in the CDR3. Based on the CDR3 plus reference TRBV7-8 and TRBJ2-1, the full variable domain is GAGVSQSPRYKVAKRGQDVALRCDPISGHVSLFWYQQALGQGPEFLTYFQNEAQLDKSGLPSDRFFAERPEGSVSTLKIQRTQQEDSAVYLCASSPRDRALNEQFFGPGTRLTVL.

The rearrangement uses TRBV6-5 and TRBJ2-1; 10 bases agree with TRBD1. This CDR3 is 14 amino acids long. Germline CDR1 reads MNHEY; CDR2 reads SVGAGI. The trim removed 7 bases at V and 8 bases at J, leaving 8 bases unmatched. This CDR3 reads CASNVGQGRHEQFF. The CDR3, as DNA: TGTGCCAGCAACGTGGGACAGGGGAGGCATGAGCAGTTCTTC.

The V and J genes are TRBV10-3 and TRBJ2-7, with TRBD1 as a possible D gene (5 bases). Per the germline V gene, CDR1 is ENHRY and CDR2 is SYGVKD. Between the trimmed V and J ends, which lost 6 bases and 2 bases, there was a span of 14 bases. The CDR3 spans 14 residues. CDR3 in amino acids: CAIRVTGSAYEQYF. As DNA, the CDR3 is TGTGCCATCAGGGTTACAGGCTCCGCCTACGAGCAGTACTTC.

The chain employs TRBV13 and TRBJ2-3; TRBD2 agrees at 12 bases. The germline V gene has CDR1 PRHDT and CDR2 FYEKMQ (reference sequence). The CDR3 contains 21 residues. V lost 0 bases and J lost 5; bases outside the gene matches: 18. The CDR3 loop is CASSLGGLWASGGAWEDTQYF. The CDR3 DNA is TGTGCCAGCAGCTTAGGAGGTCTGTGGGCTAGCGGGGGGGCCTGGGAAGATACGCAGTATTTT. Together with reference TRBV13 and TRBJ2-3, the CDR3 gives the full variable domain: AAGVIQSPRHLIKEKRETATLKCYPIPRHDTVYWYQQGPGQDPQFLISFYEKMQSDKGSIPDRFSAQQFSDYHSELNMSSLELGDSALYFCASSLGGLWASGGAWEDTQYFGPGTRLTVL.

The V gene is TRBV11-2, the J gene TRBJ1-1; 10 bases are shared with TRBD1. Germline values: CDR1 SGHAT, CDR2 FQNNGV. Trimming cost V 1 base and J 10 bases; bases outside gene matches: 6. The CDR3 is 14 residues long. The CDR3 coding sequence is TGTGCCAGCAGCTTAGCCGGGACAGGGGAAGCAGCTTTCTTT. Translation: CASSLAGTGEAAFF.

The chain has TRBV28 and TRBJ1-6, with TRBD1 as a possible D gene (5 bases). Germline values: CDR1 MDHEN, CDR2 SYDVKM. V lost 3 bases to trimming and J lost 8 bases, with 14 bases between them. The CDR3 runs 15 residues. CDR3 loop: CASSFRRAADSPLHF. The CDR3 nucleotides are TGTGCCAGCAGTTTCCGCAGGGCGGCTGATTCACCCCTCCACTTT.

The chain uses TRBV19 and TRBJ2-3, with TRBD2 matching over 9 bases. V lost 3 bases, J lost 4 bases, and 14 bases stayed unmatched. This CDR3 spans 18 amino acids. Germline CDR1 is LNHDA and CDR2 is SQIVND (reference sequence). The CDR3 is CASSIWFASGVPADTQYF. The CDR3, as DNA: TGTGCCAGTAGTATTTGGTTCGCTAGCGGGGTACCTGCAGATACGCAGTATTTT.

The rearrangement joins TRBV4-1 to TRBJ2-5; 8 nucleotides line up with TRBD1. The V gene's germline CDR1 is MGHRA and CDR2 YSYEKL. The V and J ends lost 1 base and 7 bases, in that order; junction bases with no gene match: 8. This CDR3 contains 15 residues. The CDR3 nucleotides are TGCGCCAGCAGCCAAGCCGGACAGGGATCGGGGACCCAGTACTTC. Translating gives CASSQAGQGSGTQYF.

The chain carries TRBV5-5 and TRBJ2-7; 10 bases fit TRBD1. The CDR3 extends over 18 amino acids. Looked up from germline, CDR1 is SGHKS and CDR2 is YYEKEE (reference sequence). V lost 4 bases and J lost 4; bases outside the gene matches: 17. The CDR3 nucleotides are TGTGCCAGCAGCCAAAAACCGGGACAGGGGAGGGGTGAATACGAGCAGTACTTC. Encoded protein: CASSQKPGQGRGEYEQYF.